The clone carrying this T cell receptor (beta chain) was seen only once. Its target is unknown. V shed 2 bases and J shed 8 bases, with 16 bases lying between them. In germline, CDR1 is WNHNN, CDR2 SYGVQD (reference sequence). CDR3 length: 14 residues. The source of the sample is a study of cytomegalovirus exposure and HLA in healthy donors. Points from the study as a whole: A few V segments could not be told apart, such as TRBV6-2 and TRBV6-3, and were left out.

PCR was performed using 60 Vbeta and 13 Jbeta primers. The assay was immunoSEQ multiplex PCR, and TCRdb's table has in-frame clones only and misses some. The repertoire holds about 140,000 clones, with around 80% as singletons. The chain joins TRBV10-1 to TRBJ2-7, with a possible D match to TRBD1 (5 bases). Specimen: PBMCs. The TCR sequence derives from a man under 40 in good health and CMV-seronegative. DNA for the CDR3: TGCGCCAGCAGTGAGAACAGGAATACACTTCAGCAGTACTTC. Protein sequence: CASSENRNTLQQYF.